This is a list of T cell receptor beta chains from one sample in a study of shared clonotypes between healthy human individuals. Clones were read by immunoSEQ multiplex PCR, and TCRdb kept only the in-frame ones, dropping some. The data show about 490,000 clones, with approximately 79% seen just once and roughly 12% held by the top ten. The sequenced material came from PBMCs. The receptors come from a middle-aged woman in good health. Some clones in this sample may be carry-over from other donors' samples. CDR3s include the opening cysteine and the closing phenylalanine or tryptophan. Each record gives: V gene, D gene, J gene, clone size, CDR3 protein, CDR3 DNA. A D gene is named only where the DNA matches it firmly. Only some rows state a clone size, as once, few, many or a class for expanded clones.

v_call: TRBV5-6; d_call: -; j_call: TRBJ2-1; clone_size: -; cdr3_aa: CASSLAVASSYNEQFF; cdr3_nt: TGTGCCAGCAGCTTGGCAGTGGCCAGCTCCTACAATGAGCAGTTCTTC
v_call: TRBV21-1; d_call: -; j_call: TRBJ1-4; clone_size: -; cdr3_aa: CASNDNSTNEKLFF; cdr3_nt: TGTGCCAGCAACGACAATTCAACTAATGAAAAACTGTTTTTT
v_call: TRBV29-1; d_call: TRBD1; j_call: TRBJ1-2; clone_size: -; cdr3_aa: CSVVEGAIGYTF; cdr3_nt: TGCAGCGTTGTGGAGGGGGCTATTGGCTACACCTTC
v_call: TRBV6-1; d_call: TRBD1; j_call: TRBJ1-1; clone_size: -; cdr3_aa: CASSVSGGTEAFF; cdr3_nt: TGTGCCAGCAGTGTTTCAGGGGGGACTGAAGCTTTCTTT
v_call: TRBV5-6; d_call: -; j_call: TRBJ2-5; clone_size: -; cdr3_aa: CASSSTGLGETQYF; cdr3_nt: TGTGCCAGCAGCTCTACAGGGCTGGGAGAGACCCAGTACTTC
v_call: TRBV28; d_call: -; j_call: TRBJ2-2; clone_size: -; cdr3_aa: CASSSPTGELFF; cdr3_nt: TGTGCCAGCAGTAGTCCCACCGGGGAGCTGTTTTTT
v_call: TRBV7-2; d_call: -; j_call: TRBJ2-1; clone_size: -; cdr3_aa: CASSLWRNEQFF; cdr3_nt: TGTGCCAGCAGCTTATGGCGCAATGAGCAGTTCTTC
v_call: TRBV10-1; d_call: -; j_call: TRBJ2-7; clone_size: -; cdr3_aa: CASSESQGGVDEQYF; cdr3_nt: TGCGCCAGCAGTGAGTCCCAGGGCGGCGTCGACGAGCAGTACTTC
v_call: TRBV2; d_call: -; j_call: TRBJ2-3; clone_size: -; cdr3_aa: CASSQGLVVTDTQYF; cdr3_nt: TGTGCCAGCAGTCAGGGGCTGGTTGTCACAGATACGCAGTATTTT
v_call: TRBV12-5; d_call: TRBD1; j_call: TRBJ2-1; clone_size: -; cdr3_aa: CASGLGQGVYNEQFF; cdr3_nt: TGTGCTAGTGGCCTAGGACAGGGAGTCTACAATGAGCAGTTCTTC
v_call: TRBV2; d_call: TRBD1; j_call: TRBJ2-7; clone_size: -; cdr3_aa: CASRERQGSSYEQYF; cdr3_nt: TGTGCCAGCAGGGAGAGACAGGGATCTTCCTACGAGCAGTACTTC
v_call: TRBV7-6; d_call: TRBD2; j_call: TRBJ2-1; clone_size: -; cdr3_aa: CASSLASGSNYNEQFF; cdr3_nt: TGTGCCAGCAGCCTAGCTAGCGGGAGTAATTACAATGAGCAGTTCTTC
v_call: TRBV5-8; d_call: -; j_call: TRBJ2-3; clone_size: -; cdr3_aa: CASTRGSSTDTQYF; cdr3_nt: TGTGCCAGCACACGTGGGTCTAGCACAGATACGCAGTATTTT
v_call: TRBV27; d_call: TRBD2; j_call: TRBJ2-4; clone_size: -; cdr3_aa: CASSLSVAGAKNIQYF; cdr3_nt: TGTGCCAGCAGTTTATCGGTAGCGGGAGCCAAAAACATTCAGTACTTC
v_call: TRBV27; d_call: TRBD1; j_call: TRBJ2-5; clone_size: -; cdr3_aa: CASSPRQGQETQYF; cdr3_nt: TGTGCCAGCAGTCCGCGACAGGGACAAGAGACCCAGTACTTC
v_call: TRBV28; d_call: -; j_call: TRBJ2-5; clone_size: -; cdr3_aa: CASSRLLTGTFPQYF; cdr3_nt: TGTGCCAGCAGTCGCCTCCTGACAGGCACATTCCCCCAGTACTTC
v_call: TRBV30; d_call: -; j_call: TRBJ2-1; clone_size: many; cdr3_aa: CAWSAYDWVSYNEQFF; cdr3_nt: TGTGCCTGGAGTGCCTACGACTGGGTCTCCTACAATGAGCAGTTCTTC
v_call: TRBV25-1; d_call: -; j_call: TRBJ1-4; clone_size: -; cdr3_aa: CASRDLGSEKLFF; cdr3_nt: TGTGCCAGCCGGGACCTAGGAAGTGAAAAACTGTTTTTT
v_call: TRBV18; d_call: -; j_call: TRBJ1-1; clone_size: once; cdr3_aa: CASSPSGITEAFF; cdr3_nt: TGTGCCAGCTCACCTTCGGGGATTACTGAAGCTTTCTTT
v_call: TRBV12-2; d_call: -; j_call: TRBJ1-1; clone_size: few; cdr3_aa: CASRSPSLAESPMNTEAFF; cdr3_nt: TGTGCAAGTCGCTCACCGAGCTTGGCTGAAAGCCCCATGAACACTGAAGCTTTCTTT
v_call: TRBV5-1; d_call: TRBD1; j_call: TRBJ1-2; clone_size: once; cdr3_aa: CASSLDRVDYGYTF; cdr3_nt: TGCGCCAGCAGCCTGGACAGGGTGGACTATGGCTACACCTTC
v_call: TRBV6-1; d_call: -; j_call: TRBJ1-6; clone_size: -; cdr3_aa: CASSATGGVYSPLHF; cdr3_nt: TGTGCCAGCAGCGCAACGGGGGGAGTTTATTCACCCCTCCACTTT
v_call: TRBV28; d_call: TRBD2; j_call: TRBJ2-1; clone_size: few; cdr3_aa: CASSFPSGTNEQFF; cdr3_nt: TGTGCCAGCAGTTTCCCTAGCGGGACCAATGAGCAGTTCTTC
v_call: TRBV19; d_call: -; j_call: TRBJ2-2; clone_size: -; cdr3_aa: CASSPRLNTGELFF; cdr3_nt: TGTGCCAGTAGTCCCCGACTTAACACCGGGGAGCTGTTTTTT
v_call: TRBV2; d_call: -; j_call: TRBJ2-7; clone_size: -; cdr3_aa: CASSQSQAYEQYF; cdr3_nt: TGTGCCAGCAGTCAATCTCAGGCCTACGAGCAGTACTTC
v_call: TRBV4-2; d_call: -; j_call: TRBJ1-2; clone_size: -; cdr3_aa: CASSRHGGGYGYTF; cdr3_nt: TGTGCCAGCAGCCGCCACGGAGGGGGCTATGGCTACACCTTC
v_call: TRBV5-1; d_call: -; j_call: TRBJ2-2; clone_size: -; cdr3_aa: CASSLAERVNTGELFF; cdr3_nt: TGCGCCAGCAGCTTGGCCGAGAGGGTGAACACCGGGGAGCTGTTTTTT
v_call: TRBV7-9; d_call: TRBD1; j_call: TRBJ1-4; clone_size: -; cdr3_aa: CASSSTGGEKLFF; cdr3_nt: TGTGCCAGCAGCTCGACAGGGGGGGAAAAACTGTTTTTT
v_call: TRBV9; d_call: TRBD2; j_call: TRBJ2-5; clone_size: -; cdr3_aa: CASSVVGSGGLWETQYF; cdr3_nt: TGTGCCAGCAGCGTAGTAGGATCGGGAGGCCTTTGGGAGACCCAGTACTTC
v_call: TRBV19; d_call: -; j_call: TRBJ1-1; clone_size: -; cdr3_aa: CASSMGYRVITEAFF; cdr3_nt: TGTGCCAGTAGTATGGGTTACAGGGTAATAACTGAAGCTTTCTTT
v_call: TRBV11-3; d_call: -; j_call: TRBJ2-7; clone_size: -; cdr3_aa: CASSLDRGSGGEQYF; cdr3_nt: TGTGCCAGCAGCTTAGACAGGGGATCTGGTGGCGAGCAGTACTTC
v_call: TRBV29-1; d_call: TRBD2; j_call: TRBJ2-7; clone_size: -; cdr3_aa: CSVEGTSGSKYEQYF; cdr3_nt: TGCAGCGTTGAGGGGACTAGCGGGAGTAAATACGAGCAGTACTTC
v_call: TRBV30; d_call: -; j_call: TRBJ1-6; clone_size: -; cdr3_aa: CAYTGANNSPLHF; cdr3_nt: TGTGCCTATACAGGTGCGAATAATTCACCCCTCCACTTT
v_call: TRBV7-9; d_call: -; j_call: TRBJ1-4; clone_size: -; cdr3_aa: CASSLGGQMRSEKLFF; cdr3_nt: TGTGCCAGCAGCTTAGGGGGACAAATGAGAAGTGAAAAACTGTTTTTT
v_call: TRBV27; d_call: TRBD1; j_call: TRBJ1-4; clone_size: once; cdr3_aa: CASSSLQGVNEKLFF; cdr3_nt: TGTGCCAGCAGTTCCTTACAGGGGGTTAATGAAAAACTGTTTTTT
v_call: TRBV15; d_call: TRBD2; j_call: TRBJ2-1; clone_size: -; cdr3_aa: CATRAGGPRNNEQFF; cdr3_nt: TGTGCCACCAGGGCGGGAGGGCCGAGGAACAATGAGCAGTTCTTC
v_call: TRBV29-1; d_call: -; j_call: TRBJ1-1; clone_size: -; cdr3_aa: CSVGLGGNTEAFF; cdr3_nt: TGCAGCGTTGGATTGGGGGGGAACACTGAAGCTTTCTTT
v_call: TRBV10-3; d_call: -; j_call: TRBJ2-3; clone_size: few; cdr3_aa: CAISDLLVGDTDTQYF; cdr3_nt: TGTGCCATCAGTGACTTACTGGTGGGAGACACAGATACGCAGTATTTT
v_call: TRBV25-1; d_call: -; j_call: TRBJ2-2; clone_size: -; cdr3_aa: CASSEYWRAGELFF; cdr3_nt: TGTGCCAGCAGTGAATACTGGCGCGCCGGGGAGCTGTTTTTT
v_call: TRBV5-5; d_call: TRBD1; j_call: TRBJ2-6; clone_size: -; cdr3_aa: CASSFQGALSGANVLTF; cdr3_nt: TGTGCCAGCAGCTTCCAGGGGGCCCTCTCTGGGGCCAACGTCCTGACTTTC
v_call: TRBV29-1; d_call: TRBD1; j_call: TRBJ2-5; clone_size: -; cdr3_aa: CSVEPRRDRGQETQYF; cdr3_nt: TGCAGCGTTGAACCACGCCGGGACAGGGGTCAAGAGACCCAGTACTTC
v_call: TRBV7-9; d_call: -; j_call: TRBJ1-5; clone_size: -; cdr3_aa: CASRGEGQPQHF; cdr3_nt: TGTGCCAGCAGAGGGGAAGGCCAGCCCCAGCATTTT
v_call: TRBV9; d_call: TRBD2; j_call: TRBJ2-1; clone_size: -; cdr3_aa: CASSPNPGGTSGGNEQFF; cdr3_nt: TGTGCCAGCAGCCCTAACCCCGGGGGGACTAGCGGAGGCAATGAGCAGTTCTTC
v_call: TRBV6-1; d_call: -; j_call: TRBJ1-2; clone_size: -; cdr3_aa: CASSERTVYGYTF; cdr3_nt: TGTGCCAGCAGTGAAAGGACAGTCTATGGCTACACCTTC
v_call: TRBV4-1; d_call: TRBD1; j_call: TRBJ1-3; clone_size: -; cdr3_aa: CASSQDSGQGIRHSGNTIYF; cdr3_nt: TGCGCCAGCAGCCAAGATAGCGGACAGGGCATCCGCCACTCTGGAAACACCATATATTTT
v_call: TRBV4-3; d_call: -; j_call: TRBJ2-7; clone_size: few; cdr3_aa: CASSQDWGIEQYF; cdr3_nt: TGCGCCAGCAGCCAAGATTGGGGGATAGAGCAGTACTTC
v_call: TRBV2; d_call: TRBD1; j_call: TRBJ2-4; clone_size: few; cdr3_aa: CASSGDRGDIQYF; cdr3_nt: TGTGCCAGCAGTGGGGACAGGGGGGACATTCAGTACTTC
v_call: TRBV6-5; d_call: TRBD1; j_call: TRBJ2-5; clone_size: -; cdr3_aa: CASTLGQGHQETQYF; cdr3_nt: TGTGCCAGCACCCTGGGACAGGGACACCAAGAGACCCAGTACTTC